Shown below are 21 T cell receptor beta chains from a single sample sequenced in a study of neoadjuvant anti-PD-1 for oral cavity cancer. The time point here: after neoadjuvant nivolumab, at surgical resection. Data came from immunoSEQ multiplex PCR; TCRdb stores just in-frame clones and leaves some out. The sample includes 7,500 to 10,000 clones, roughly 64% of them seen just once. The sample here was PBMCs, taken after nivolumab (anti-PD-1) treatment. Source of these receptors: a person aged 35 to 85 with oral cavity squamous cell carcinoma.

The chain recombines TRBV30 with TRBJ2-3; 7 bases align to TRBD2. Germline CDR1 and CDR2: GTSNPN and SVGIG (reference sequence). Trimming removed 0 bases from V and 0 bases from J; junction bases left unmatched: 3. The CDR3 extends over 15 amino acids. CDR3 in DNA: TGTGCCTGGAGTGTGGGAGCGGGAAGCACAGATACGCAGTATTTT. Its protein product is CAWSVGAGSTDTQYF.

The V gene is TRBV5-1, the J gene TRBJ2-2, with TRBD2 identical over 10 bases. Losses at the gene ends were 5 bases for V and 5 bases for J; bases not matched to a gene: 6. The CDR3 has 15 residues. Germline V gene data show CDR1 as SGHRS and CDR2 as YFSETQ. CDR3 DNA: TGCGCCAGCAGGGAGGTAGCGGGAGGAACCGGGGAGCTGTTTTTT. It yields the protein CASREVAGGTGELFF.

For the CDR3, the DNA is TGTGCCAGCAGTTCCCTCGATATGAACAATGAGCAGTTCTTC. The encoded protein is CASSSLDMNNEQFF. V is TRBV6-5 and J is TRBJ2-1; D unresolved. V gave up 4 bases and J gave up 5 bases, with 12 bases separating them. This CDR3 has 14 amino acids. Germline values: CDR1 MNHEY, CDR2 SVGAGI.

The chain has TRBV5-1 and TRBJ1-1, with a weak D call TRBD1 (6 bases). Germline values: CDR1 SGHRS, CDR2 YFSETQ. V lost 6 bases and J lost 11, with 17 bases in between. CDR3 length: 12 amino acids. The CDR3 region has the DNA TGCGCCAGCAAGGAGGGGGGACGGAAGGCTTTCTTT. Amino acid sequence: CASKEGGRKAFF. The full variable domain, with the rest looked up from reference TRBV5-1 and TRBJ1-1, is KAGVTQTPRYLIKTRGQQVTLSCSPISGHRSVSWYQQTPGQGLQFLFEYFSETQRNKGNFPGRFSGRQFSNSRSEMNVSTLELGDSALYLCASKEGGRKAFFGQGTRLTVV.

This clone was recorded once. The chain uses TRBV11-3 and TRBJ2-1; D is unclear. This CDR3 comprises 15 residues. V lost 1 base and J 9 bases, leaving 16 bases between the germline ends. Germline-derived CDR1 and CDR2 are SGHNT and YENEEA. In nucleotides, the CDR3 is TGTGCCAGCAGCTTAGGTCCTTCCCCCGGCGGTGAGCAGTTCTTC. This sequence encodes CASSLGPSPGGEQFF.

The CDR3 is CASRMPGGSNQPQHF. DNA for the CDR3: TGTGCCAGCAGGATGCCAGGAGGTAGCAATCAGCCCCAGCATTTT. The chain carries TRBV28 and TRBJ1-5; D call uncertain. CDR3 length: 15 residues. CDR1 and CDR2 from the germline V gene are MDHEN and SYDVKM. V lost 6 bases and J 0 bases, leaving 12 bases between the germline ends. The whole variable domain, remainder taken from reference TRBV28 and TRBJ1-5, is DVKVTQSSRYLVKRTGEKVFLECVQDMDHENMFWYRQDPGLGLRLIYFSYDVKMKEKGDIPEGYSVSREKKERFSLILESASTNQTSMYLCASRMPGGSNQPQHFGDGTRLSIL.

This clone was recorded a few times. This chain uses TRBV21-1 with TRBJ1-6. TRBV21-1 is marked as a pseudogene. The CDR3 consists of 15 residues. This CDR3 reads CASGLPGGLISPLHF. The CDR3 coding sequence is TGTGCCAGCGGCTTGCCGGGGGGGTTAATTTCACCCCTCCACTTT.

This clone was picked up a small number of times. DNA for the CDR3: TGTGCCAGCAGCCCCACGGGACAGGCGGGTGGCTACACCTTC. It codes for CASSPTGQAGGYTF. The chain employs TRBV7-8 and TRBJ1-2; 8 nucleotides line up with TRBD1. This CDR3 spans 14 amino acids. V shed 5 bases and J 7 bases; nucleotides not matched to a gene: 9. Germline V gives CDR1 SGHVS, CDR2 FQNEAQ.

V usage is TRBV10-1 and J usage is TRBJ2-2; 9 bases match TRBD2. Germline trimming cut 5 bases from V and 5 bases from J; bases unmatched to any gene: 6. The CDR3 runs to 15 residues. Per germline, CDR1 WNHNN and CDR2 SYGVQD (reference sequence). The CDR3 DNA reads TGCGCCAGCAGTAAAGCGGGAGGAAATACCGGGGAGCTGTTTTTT. The encoded protein is CASSKAGGNTGELFF.

J is TRBJ2-7 and V is TRBV7-8, with unresolved D. V was shortened by 4 bases and J by 4 bases, with 17 bases between the two germline ends. CDR1 is SGHVS and CDR2 is FQNEAQ in the germline V gene. The CDR3 has 15 amino acids. CDR3 loop: CASSSRRLAGYEQYF. The CDR3 coding sequence is TGTGCCAGCAGCTCGCGACGTTTGGCCGGGTACGAGCAGTACTTC.

This clone was recorded only once. The J gene is TRBJ2-7, the V gene TRBV2, with 10 bases aligning to TRBD2. Germline assignment: CDR1 SNHLY and CDR2 FYNNEI. Losses at the gene ends were 6 bases for V and 1 base for J; bases not matched to a gene: 6. This CDR3 is built from 15 residues. CDR3 loop: CASRFGLADSYEQYF. CDR3 nucleotide sequence: TGTGCCAGCAGGTTCGGACTAGCGGATTCCTACGAGCAGTACTTC.

The table lists this clone with a count of one. The chain employs TRBV7-9 and TRBJ2-1; 12 nucleotides line up with TRBD1. Unmatched junction bases numbered 6, after V lost 5 bases and J lost 7 bases. CDR1 is SEHNR and CDR2 is FQNEAQ in the germline V gene (reference sequence). This CDR3 contains 15 residues. CDR3 amino acids: CASSDGTGGINEQFF. The CDR3 coding sequence is TGTGCCAGCAGCGACGGGACAGGGGGCATTAATGAGCAGTTCTTC. The full variable domain, completed using reference TRBV7-9 and TRBJ2-1, is DTGVSQNPRHKITKRGQNVTFRCDPISEHNRLYWYRQTLGQGPEFLTYFQNEAQLEKSRLLSDRFSAERPKGSFSTLEIQRTEQGDSAMYLCASSDGTGGINEQFFGPGTRLTVL.

This chain uses TRBV5-4 with TRBJ2-5; 8 bases line up with TRBD2. CDR1 SGHNT and CDR2 YYREEE come from the germline V gene (reference sequence). CDR3 size: 14 residues. Losses at the gene ends were 2 bases for V and 5 bases for J; bases not matched to a gene: 5. CDR3 loop: CASSFRSGGETQYF. The CDR3 DNA reads as TGTGCCAGCAGCTTTCGGAGCGGGGGTGAGACCCAGTACTTC.

The V and J genes are TRBV11-2 and TRBJ2-1; 9 bases fit TRBD2. After removal of 5 bases from V and 1 base from J, the junction contained 3 bases not matched to a gene. Germline loops: CDR1 SGHAT, CDR2 FQNNGV. CDR3 length: 15 residues. For the CDR3, the DNA is TGTGCCAGCAGCGTGACTAGCGGTTCCTACAATGAGCAGTTCTTC. Translation gives CASSVTSGSYNEQFF.

This clone was seen a handful of times. The chain has TRBV10-3 and TRBJ1-1, with 8 bases identical to TRBD1. Unmatched junction bases numbered 4, after V lost 7 bases and J lost 0 bases. Germline assignment: CDR1 ENHRY and CDR2 SYGVKD. CDR3 length: 14 residues. CDR3 coding DNA: TGTGCCATCACTCCGACAGGGGTGAACACTGAAGCTTTCTTT. Protein sequence: CAITPTGVNTEAFF.

The chain carries TRBV2 and TRBJ1-6; possible D gene TRBD1, 5 bases. The CDR3 is 16 amino acids. Germline lookup yields CDR1 SNHLY and CDR2 FYNNEI. The ends were cut back, 4 bases at V and 0 bases at J, with 10 bases in the middle. CDR3 loop: CASSVRQSSYNSPLHF. The CDR3, as DNA: TGTGCCAGCAGTGTCAGACAGAGCTCCTATAATTCACCCCTCCACTTT.

The chain employs TRBV5-1 and TRBJ2-5, with unresolved D. This CDR3 has 13 amino acids. The V gene lost 2 bases and the J gene lost 2 bases, with 7 bases spanning the gap. Germline V gene data show CDR1 as SGHRS and CDR2 as YFSETQ. The CDR3 reads CASSFQDQETQYF. The DNA of the CDR3 is TGCGCCAGCAGCTTCCAGGATCAAGAGACCCAGTACTTC.

The rearrangement links TRBV27 to TRBJ2-7; perhaps D is TRBD1 or TRBD2 (6 bases each). Looked up from germline, CDR1 is MNHEY and CDR2 is SMNVEV (reference sequence). Trimming removed 2 bases at V and 9 bases at J, with 23 bases between. CDR3 length: 16 residues. DNA for the CDR3: TGTGCCAGCAGTTTACACGGGGGCCCCAGCCTATCGGGGCAGTACTTC. This codes for CASSLHGGPSLSGQYF.

In this sample, this clone turned up once. The J gene is TRBJ2-6, the V gene TRBV5-6, with a tentative D call TRBD1 (5 bases). The germline CDR1 and CDR2 sequences are SGHDT and YYEEEE. The CDR3 runs to 15 residues. V dropped 4 bases and J dropped 0 bases, with 8 bases sitting between them. As DNA, the CDR3 is TGTGCCAGCAGCCGCAGGGACTCTGGGGCCAACGTCCTGACTTTC. The encoded protein is CASSRRDSGANVLTF.

The gene calls are TRBV7-9 and TRBJ2-7; 8 bases align to TRBD1. Unmatched junction bases numbered 14, after V lost 10 bases and J lost 9 bases. Per the germline V gene, CDR1 is SEHNR and CDR2 is FQNEAQ (reference sequence). The CDR3 consists of 13 residues. The CDR3 nucleotides are TGTGCCACCACGATTGACGGGACAGGAGGGCAGTACTTC. Encoded protein: CATTIDGTGGQYF.

The rearrangement uses TRBV5-1 and TRBJ2-3; D is unresolved. Trimming pared 4 bases from V and 2 bases from J, leaving 20 bases between. The CDR3 is 17 residues long. The germline V gene encodes CDR1 SGHRS and CDR2 YFSETQ. The chain's CDR3 is CASSKDGEVENTDTQYF. CDR3 nucleotides: TGCGCCAGCAGCAAGGATGGGGAAGTGGAAAACACAGATACGCAGTATTTT.